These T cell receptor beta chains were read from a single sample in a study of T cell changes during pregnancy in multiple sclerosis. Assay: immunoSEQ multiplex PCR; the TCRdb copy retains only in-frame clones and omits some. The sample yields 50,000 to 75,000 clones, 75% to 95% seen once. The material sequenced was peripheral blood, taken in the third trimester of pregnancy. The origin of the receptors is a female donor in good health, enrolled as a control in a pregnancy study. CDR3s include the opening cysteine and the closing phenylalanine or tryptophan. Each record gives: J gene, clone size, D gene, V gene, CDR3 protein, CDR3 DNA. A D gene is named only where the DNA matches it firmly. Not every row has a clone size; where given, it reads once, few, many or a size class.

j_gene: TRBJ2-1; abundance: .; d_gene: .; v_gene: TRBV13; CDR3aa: CASSSEGGPSYNEQFF; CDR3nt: TGTGCCAGCAGCTCCGAAGGCGGGCCCTCCTACAATGAGCAGTTCTTC
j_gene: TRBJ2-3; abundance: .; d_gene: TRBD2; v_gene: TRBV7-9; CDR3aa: CASSQTSGSTDTQYF; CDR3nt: TGTGCCAGCAGCCAGACTAGCGGGAGCACAGATACGCAGTATTTT
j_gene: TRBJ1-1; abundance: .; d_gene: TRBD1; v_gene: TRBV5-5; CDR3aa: CASSLGTGMTEAFF; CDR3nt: TGTGCCAGCAGCTTGGGGACAGGGATGACTGAAGCTTTCTTT
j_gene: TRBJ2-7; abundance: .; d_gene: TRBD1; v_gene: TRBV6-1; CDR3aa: CASSEGTGGYEQYF; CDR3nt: TGTGCCAGCAGTGAAGGGACAGGGGGCTACGAGCAGTACTTC
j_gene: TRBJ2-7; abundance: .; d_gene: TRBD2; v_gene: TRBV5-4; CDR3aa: CASSTSGAPPGYEQYF; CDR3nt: TGTGCCAGCAGCACTAGCGGGGCCCCTCCGGGCTACGAGCAGTACTTC
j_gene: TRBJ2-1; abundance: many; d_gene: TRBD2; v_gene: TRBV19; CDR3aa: CASSMSSLAGGYNEQFF; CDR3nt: TGTGCCAGTAGTATGTCCTCGCTAGCGGGGGGCTACAATGAGCAGTTCTTC
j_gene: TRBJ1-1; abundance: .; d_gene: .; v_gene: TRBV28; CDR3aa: CASSESALIEAFF; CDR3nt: TGTGCCAGCAGTGAAAGCGCCCTCATCGAAGCTTTCTTT
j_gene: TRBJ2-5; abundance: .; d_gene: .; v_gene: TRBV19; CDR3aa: CASSKLQREETQYF; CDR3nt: TGTGCCAGTAGTAAGTTGCAGCGCGAAGAGACCCAGTACTTC
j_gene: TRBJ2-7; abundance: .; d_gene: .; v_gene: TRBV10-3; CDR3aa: CATTTFDEQYF; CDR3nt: TGTGCCACTACTACGTTCGACGAGCAGTACTTC
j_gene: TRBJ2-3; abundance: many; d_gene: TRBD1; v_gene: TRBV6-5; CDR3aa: CASSGDRVTDTQYF; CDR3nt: TGTGCCAGCAGTGGAGACAGGGTCACAGATACGCAGTATTTT
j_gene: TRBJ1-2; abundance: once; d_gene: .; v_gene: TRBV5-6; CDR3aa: CASRGSGTTNYGYTF; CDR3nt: TGTGCCAGCAGAGGATCCGGGACAACTAACTATGGCTACACCTTC
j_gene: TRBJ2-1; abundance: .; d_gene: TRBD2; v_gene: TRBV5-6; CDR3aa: CASSLRTSGGNEQFF; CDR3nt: TGTGCCAGCAGCCTCCGGACTAGCGGGGGAAATGAGCAGTTCTTC
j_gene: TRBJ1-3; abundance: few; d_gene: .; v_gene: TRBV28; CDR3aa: CASSGQGDTIYF; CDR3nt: TGTGCCAGCAGTGGCCAAGGAGACACCATATATTTT
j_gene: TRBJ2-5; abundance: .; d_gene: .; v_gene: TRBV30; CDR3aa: CAWSLGGQYQETQYF; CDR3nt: TGTGCCTGGAGTCTCGGGGGACAGTACCAAGAGACCCAGTACTTC
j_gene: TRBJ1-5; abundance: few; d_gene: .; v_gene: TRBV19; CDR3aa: CASSIDPQGRQPQHF; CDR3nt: TGTGCCAGTAGTATAGACCCACAGGGTCGTCAGCCCCAGCATTTT
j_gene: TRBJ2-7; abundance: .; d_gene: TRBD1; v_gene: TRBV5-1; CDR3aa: CASSSGTGGAGSSYEQYF; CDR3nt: TGCGCCAGCAGCTCCGGGACAGGGGGCGCGGGGAGCTCCTACGAGCAGTACTTC
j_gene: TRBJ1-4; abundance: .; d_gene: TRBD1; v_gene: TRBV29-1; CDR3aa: CSVEVFSVGQGDEKLFF; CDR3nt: TGCAGCGTCGAAGTCTTTTCCGTGGGACAGGGTGATGAAAAACTGTTTTTT
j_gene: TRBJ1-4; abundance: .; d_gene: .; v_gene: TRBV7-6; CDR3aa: CASSLGTSTNEKLFF; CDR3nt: TGTGCCAGCAGCTTAGGAACCAGTACCAATGAAAAACTGTTTTTT
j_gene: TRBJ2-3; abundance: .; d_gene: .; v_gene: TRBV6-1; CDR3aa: CASSDYSTDTQYF; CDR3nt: TGTGCCAGCAGTGACTATAGCACAGATACGCAGTATTTT
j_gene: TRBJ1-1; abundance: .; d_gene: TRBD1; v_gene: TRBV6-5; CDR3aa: CASIIGGQPVRAFF; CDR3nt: TGTGCCAGCATCATAGGGGGACAGCCTGTCAGGGCTTTCTTT
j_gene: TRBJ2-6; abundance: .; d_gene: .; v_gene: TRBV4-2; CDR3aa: CASSPEGGSSGANVLTF; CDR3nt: TGTGCCAGCAGCCCCGAAGGGGGTAGCTCTGGGGCCAACGTCCTGACTTTC
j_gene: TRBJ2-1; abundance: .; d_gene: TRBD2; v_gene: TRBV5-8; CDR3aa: CASSLGLAGRGGEQFF; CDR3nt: TGTGCCAGCAGCCTGGGACTAGCGGGACGGGGAGGAGAGCAGTTCTTC
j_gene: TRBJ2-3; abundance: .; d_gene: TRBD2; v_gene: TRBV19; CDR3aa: CASKTSGTDTQYF; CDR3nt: TGTGCCAGTAAGACTAGCGGAACAGATACGCAGTATTTT
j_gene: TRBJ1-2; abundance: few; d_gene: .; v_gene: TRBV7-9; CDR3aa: CASGTMGGKTNYGYTF; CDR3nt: TGTGCCAGCGGCACAATGGGGGGGAAAACTAACTATGGCTACACCTTC
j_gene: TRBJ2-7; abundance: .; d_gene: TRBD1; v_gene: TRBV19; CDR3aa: CASSPRGQGLYEQYF; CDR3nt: TGTGCCAGTAGCCCCCGGGGACAGGGGCTCTACGAGCAGTACTTC
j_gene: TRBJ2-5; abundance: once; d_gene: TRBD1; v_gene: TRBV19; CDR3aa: CASSTRQGVIQETQYF; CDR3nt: TGTGCCAGTAGTACCCGACAGGGCGTAATCCAAGAGACCCAGTACTTC
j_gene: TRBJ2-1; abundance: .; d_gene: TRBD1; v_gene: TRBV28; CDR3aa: CASSGSPGQGYNEQFF; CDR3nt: TGTGCCAGCAGTGGTTCGCCGGGACAGGGGTACAATGAGCAGTTCTTC
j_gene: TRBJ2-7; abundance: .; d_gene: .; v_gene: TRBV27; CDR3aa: CASSPADGGYEQYF; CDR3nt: TGTGCCAGCAGTCCCGCGGACGGGGGCTACGAGCAGTACTTC
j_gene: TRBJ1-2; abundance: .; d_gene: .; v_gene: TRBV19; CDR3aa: CASSISPPGTGYGYTF; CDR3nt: TGTGCCAGTAGTATATCCCCCCCCGGGACTGGCTATGGCTACACCTTC
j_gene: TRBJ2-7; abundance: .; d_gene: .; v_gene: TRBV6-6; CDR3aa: CASTPTSGGEQYF; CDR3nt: TGTGCCAGCACCCCTACTAGTGGCGGCGAGCAGTACTTC
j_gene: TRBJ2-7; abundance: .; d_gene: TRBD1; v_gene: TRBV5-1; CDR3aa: CASSVSTGGLTYEQYF; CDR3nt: TGCGCCAGCAGCGTCTCTACAGGGGGGCTCACCTACGAGCAGTACTTC
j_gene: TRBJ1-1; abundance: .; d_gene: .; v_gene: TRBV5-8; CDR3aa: CASSNRQLNTEAFF; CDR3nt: TGTGCCAGCAGCAATCGACAGCTGAACACTGAAGCTTTCTTT
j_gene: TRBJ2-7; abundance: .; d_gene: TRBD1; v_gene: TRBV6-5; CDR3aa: CASTEAGGREQYF; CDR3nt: TGTGCCAGCACTGAGGCAGGGGGACGGGAGCAGTACTTC
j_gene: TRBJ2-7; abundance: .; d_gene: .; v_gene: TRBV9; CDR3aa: CASRVGYYEQYF; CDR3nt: TGTGCCAGCAGAGTCGGGTACTACGAGCAGTACTTC
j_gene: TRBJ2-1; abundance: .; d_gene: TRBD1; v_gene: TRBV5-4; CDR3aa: CASSPQGVGNEQFF; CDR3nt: TGTGCCAGCAGCCCACAGGGGGTGGGCAATGAGCAGTTCTTC
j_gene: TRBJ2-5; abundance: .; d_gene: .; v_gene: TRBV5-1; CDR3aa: CASSLTGTKETQYF; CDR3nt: TGCGCCAGCAGCTTGACAGGGACGAAAGAGACCCAGTACTTC
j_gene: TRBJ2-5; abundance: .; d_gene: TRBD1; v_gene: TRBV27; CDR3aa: CASSPQDREETQYF; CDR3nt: TGTGCCAGCAGTCCACAAGACAGGGAAGAGACCCAGTACTTC
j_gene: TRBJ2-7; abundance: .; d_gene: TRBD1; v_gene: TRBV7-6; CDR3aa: CASSRDSFSYEQYF; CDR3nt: TGTGCCAGCAGCCGGGACAGTTTCTCCTACGAGCAGTACTTC